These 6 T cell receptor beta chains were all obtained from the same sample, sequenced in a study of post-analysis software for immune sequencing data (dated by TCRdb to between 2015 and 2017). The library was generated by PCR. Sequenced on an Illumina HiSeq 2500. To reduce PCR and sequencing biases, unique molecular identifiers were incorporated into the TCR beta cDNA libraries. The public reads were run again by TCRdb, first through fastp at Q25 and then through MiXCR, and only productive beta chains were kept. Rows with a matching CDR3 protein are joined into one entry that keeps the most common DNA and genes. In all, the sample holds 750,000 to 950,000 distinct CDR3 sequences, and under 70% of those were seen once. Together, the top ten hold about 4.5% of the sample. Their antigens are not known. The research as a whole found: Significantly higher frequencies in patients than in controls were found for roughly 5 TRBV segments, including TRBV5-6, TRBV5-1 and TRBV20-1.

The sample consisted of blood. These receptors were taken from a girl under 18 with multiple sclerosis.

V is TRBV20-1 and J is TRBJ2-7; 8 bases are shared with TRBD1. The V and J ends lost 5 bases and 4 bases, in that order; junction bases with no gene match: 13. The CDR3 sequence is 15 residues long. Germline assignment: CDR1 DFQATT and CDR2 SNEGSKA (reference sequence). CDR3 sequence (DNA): TGCAGTGCTGAGGCCCCGGACAGGGACCCTTACGAGCAGTACTTC. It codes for CSAEAPDRDPYEQYF.

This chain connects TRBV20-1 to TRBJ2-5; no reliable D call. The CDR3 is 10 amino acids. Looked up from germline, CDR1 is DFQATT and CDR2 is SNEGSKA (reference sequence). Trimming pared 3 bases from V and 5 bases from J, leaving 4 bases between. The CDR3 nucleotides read TGCAGTGCTAGGTTGGAGACCCAGTACTTC. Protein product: CSARLETQYF.

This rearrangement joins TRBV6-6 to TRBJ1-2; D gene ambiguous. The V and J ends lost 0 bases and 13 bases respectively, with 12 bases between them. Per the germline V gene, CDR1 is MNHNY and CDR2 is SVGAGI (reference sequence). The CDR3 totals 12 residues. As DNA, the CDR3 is TGTGCCAGCAGTTACTCAGACGGGGAAAGCACCTTC. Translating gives CASSYSDGESTF.

Here the CDR3 reads CASTLTSGGAGGDTQYF. As DNA, the CDR3 is TGTGCCAGCACCCTGACTAGCGGGGGGGCTGGTGGAGATACGCAGTATTTT. The chain links TRBV2 to TRBJ2-3; 14 nucleotides align to TRBD2. Unmatched junction bases numbered 11, after V lost 7 bases and J lost 5 bases. This CDR3 region has 17 residues. Germline V lookup: CDR1 SNHLY, CDR2 FYNNEI.

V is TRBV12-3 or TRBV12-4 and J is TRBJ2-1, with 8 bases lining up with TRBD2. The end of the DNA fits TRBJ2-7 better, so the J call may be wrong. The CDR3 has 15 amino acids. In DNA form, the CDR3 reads TGTGCCAGCAGTTTGGGACTAGGCTCCTACAATGAGCAGTACTTC. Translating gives CASSLGLGSYNEQYF.

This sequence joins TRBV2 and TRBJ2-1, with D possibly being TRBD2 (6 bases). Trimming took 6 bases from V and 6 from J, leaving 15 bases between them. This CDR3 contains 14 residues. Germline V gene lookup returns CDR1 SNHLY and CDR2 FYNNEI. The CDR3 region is CASSPRGSGNEQFF. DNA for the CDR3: TGTGCCAGCAGCCCCCGCGGTAGCGGCAATGAGCAGTTCTTC.